Following are 26 T cell receptor beta chains from one sample sequenced in a study of tumor and adjacent non-tumor tissue in lung cancer. This sample's RNA came from whole unsorted tissue. TCRbeta libraries were built with three rounds of nested PCR, modified from ARM-PCR. TCRdb redid the calling of the multiplex PCR reads with MiXCR, one entry per CDR3 protein. The repertoire includes tens of thousands of distinct CDR3 sequences, around four fifths of them detected once, and 12% sits in the top ten. The sequenced sample was lung tumor tissue. The receptor source for this set is a woman aged 45-65 years with non-small cell lung cancer.

The V gene is TRBV6-5, the J gene TRBJ1-2, with D tentatively TRBD1 (5 bases). Germline-derived CDR1 and CDR2 are MNHEY and SVGAGI. This CDR3 comprises 15 residues. Deletions cut 2 bases from V and 6 bases from J, with 16 bases between. The CDR3 sequence is CASSYAGTAPHGYTF. The CDR3 nucleotides are TGTGCCAGCAGTTACGCCGGGACGGCTCCACATGGCTACACCTTC.

V and J are TRBV6-2 or TRBV6-3 and TRBJ2-4; no clear D. Trimming took 11 bases from V and 10 from J, leaving 12 bases between them. CDR3 length: 10 residues. Per the germline V gene, CDR1 is MNHEY and CDR2 is SVGEGT. CDR3 nucleotide sequence: TGTGCCGGCGGCAAGAATATTCAGTACTTC. It is translated as CAGGKNIQYF.

In the case of this clonotype: This CDR3 is missing its conserved last phenylalanine or tryptophan, likely due to a read error. The chain carries TRBV11-2 and TRBJ2-5, with D unclear. CDR3 size: 11 residues. Germline loops: CDR1 SGHAT, CDR2 FQNNGV. The CDR3 loop reads CTSSITEIQYL. In nucleotides, the CDR3 is TGTACCAGCAGCATCACCGAGATCCAGTACCTC.

This CDR3 reads CASSPRTSGGTLWEQYF. The CDR3 DNA follows: TGTGCCAGCAGCCCCCGGACCAGCGGGGGGACATTGTGGGAGCAGTACTTC. The chain is built from TRBV11-2 and TRBJ2-7, with 9 positions matching TRBD2. V was clipped by 5 bases and J by 7 bases; unmatched bases: 18. CDR3 size: 17 residues. Germline CDR1 reads SGHAT; CDR2 reads FQNNGV.

The chain carries TRBV12-3 or TRBV12-4 and TRBJ2-7; TRBD2 might be the D (6 bases). The CDR3 is made up of 13 amino acids. The CDR3 loop is CASCFGRIYEQYF. For the CDR3, the DNA is TGTGCTAGCTGTTTTGGGAGGATCTATGAGCAGTACTTC.

This clonotype was observed a few times. A read error may be the cause here, since a much bigger clone is one base away. The genes are TRBV24-1 and TRBJ2-5, with TRBD1 as a possible D gene (6 bases). The CDR3 loop spans 12 amino acids. CDR1 is KGHDR and CDR2 is SFDVKD in the germline V gene. CDR3 sequence: CATGQSQEAQYF. The CDR3 DNA sequence: TGTGCCACCGGACAGTCCCAAGAGGCCCAGTACTTC.

To note about this clonotype: A much larger clone differs by one base, so this may be a read error. The chain uses TRBV20-1 and TRBJ2-3; D remains unclear. The CDR3 extends over 13 amino acids. Trimming cost V 6 bases and J 1 base, with 11 bases left between them. Germline V gene lookup returns CDR1 DFQATT and CDR2 SNEGSKA (reference sequence). In DNA, the CDR3 is TGCAGTGCACCACCCCACCGCACAGATACGCAGTATTTT. Translated: CSAPPHRTDTQYF.

With regard to this clonotype: One end of the junction varies from germline; a read error may be responsible. The V gene is TRBV29-1, the J gene TRBJ2-5, with 7 bases aligning to TRBD1. From germline, CDR1 is SQVTM and CDR2 ANQGSEA. The CDR3 consists of 12 residues. The CDR3 spells CGVGQVLETQYF. CDR3 in DNA: TGCGGCGTTGGACAGGTGTTGGAGACCCAGTACTTC.

As for this clonotype: A junction boundary mismatches the germline segment, possibly from a read error. V gene TRBV5-1 combines with J gene TRBJ1-5, with D possibly being TRBD1 (5 bases). CDR3 length: 14 residues. Germline loops: CDR1 SGHRS, CDR2 YFSETQ. In DNA, the CDR3 is TGCGCCTGCAGCCCCGGGGGGTTTAATCAGCCCCAGCATTTT. It encodes CACSPGGFNQPQHF. The full variable domain, in which reference TRBV5-1 and TRBJ1-5 provide the parts outside the CDR3, is KAGVTQTPRYLIKTRGQQVTLSCSPISGHRSVSWYQQTPGQGLQFLFEYFSETQRNKGNFPGRFSGRQFSNSRSEMNVSTLELGDSALYLCACSPGGFNQPQHFGDGTRLSIL.

On this clonotype: A read error may produce the germline difference seen at one junction end. The chain combines TRBV9 with TRBJ2-5; TRBD1 is a possible D gene (5 bases). The CDR3 sequence is 15 residues long. Germline V lookup: CDR1 SGDLS, CDR2 YYNGEE. This CDR3 is CASSPRQSPQDTQYF. In nucleotides, the CDR3 is TGTGCCAGCAGCCCCCGACAGAGCCCCCAAGATACCCAGTACTTC.

This clonotype was detected only a few times. This may arise from a read error, as a much more abundant clone is one base away. V and J are TRBV28 and TRBJ1-5; D assignment may be TRBD1 or TRBD2 (6 bases each). The better agreement between TRBJ2-3 and the DNA end casts doubt on the J call. The CDR3 spans 15 residues. Germline-derived CDR1 and CDR2 are MDHEN and SYDVKM. CDR3 nucleotides: TGTGCCAGCAGTTTAGCCAGGGGAGGCAATCAGCCCCAGTATTTT. Amino acids: CASSLARGGNQPQYF.

In the case of this clonotype: A read error may produce the germline difference seen at one junction end. The V and J genes are TRBV11-3 and TRBJ2-3, with D unclear. The CDR3 has 16 amino acids. Germline V gives CDR1 SGHNT, CDR2 YENEEA. CDR3 protein: CVSSLRRLESADTQYF. CDR3 nucleotide sequence: TGTGTCAGCAGCTTAAGACGGCTGGAGAGTGCAGATACGCAGTATTTT.

CDR3 bases: TGTGCCAGCATCCCCCCGACTAGCGGGGTGAGTGAGCAGTTCTTC. Protein: CASIPPTSGVSEQFF. The V call is TRBV11-2, the J call TRBJ2-1, with 11 bases lining up with TRBD2. This CDR3 has 15 residues. V gave up 7 bases and J gave up 9 bases; unmatched junction bases: 11. Germline lookup yields CDR1 SGHAT and CDR2 FQNNGV.

Comments on this clonotype: Relative to the germline gene, one junction end is altered; a read error may explain this. The chain couples TRBV6-6 to TRBJ1-3; no definite D call. There are 14 residues in the CDR3. Per the germline V gene, CDR1 is MNHNY and CDR2 is SVGAGI (reference sequence). The CDR3 nucleotides are TGTGCCAGCAGTGATGGGATTTCTGGATACACCATATATTTT. It is translated as CASSDGISGYTIYF.

The chain combines TRBV28 with TRBJ1-6; 8 bases agree with TRBD1. Germline V gene sequence: CDR1 MDHEN, CDR2 SYDVKM. The CDR3 has 15 amino acids. V was clipped by 8 bases and J by 9 bases; unmatched bases: 12. CDR3 in DNA: TGTGCCAGCGAGCTATCCAGGGGGCATGCTTCACCCCTCCACTTT. The encoded protein is CASELSRGHASPLHF.

Turning to this clonotype: A much larger clone differs from this one at a single base, so this may be a read error. The chain joins TRBV28 to TRBJ2-1, with TRBD2 matching 7 bases. CDR1 and CDR2 (germline): MDHEN, SYDVKM. This CDR3 comprises 12 residues. Written as DNA, the CDR3 is TGTGCCAGCAGTGTGCGGGGGTATGAGCAGTCCTTC. It encodes CASSVRGYEQSF.

V usage is TRBV4-2 and J usage is TRBJ2-5; TRBD2 matches 7 bases. J lost 0 bases, V lost 4 bases, and 8 bases had no gene match. CDR1 and CDR2 (germline): LGHNA, YNFKEQ. This CDR3 has 16 amino acids. CDR3 sequence: CASSPLQAGNQETQYF. The CDR3 DNA reads as TGTGCCAGCAGCCCTCTACAAGCGGGGAACCAAGAGACCCAGTACTTC.

A remark on this clonotype: This could be a read error, since a much larger clone is one nucleotide away. The chain couples TRBV28 to TRBJ1-2; D uncertain. CDR1 and CDR2 (germline): MDHEN, SYDVKM. The CDR3 has 14 amino acids. The CDR3 is CVSTSMARTDGYTF. The CDR3 coding sequence is TGTGTCAGCACCTCGATGGCCCGCACGGATGGCTACACCTTC.

Notes on this clonotype: Sequence at one end of the junction differs from germline and may be a read error. This chain connects TRBV29-1 to TRBJ2-2, with D possibly being TRBD2 (5 bases). Germline V gene lookup returns CDR1 SQVTM and CDR2 ANQGSEA. CDR3 length: 15 amino acids. CDR3 in amino acids: CSARLSLANTRELFF. CDR3 sequence (DNA): TGTAGCGCTCGTCTCTCTCTCGCGAACACTAGGGAGCTATTTTTT.

To note about this clonotype: Given a much more abundant clone one base away, this may be a read error. This sequence joins TRBV5-1 and TRBJ2-3; the match to TRBD2 covers 8 bases. With 7 bases clipped from V and 4 bases from J, the junction kept 8 bases outside the gene matches. Germline loops: CDR1 SGHRS, CDR2 YFSETQ. The CDR3 has 14 residues. CDR3 in DNA: TGCGCCAGCGGCCCGGGAGGGCCGGCAGATACGCAGTATTTT. Translating gives CASGPGGPADTQYF.

This clonotype was picked up many times. This sequence joins TRBV5-4 and TRBJ2-1; D unresolved. Trimming stripped 3 bases from V and 0 bases from J, with 10 bases between. The CDR3 runs to 15 residues. The germline CDR1 and CDR2 sequences are SGHNT and YYREEE (reference sequence). CDR3 sequence (DNA): TGTGCCAGCAGCTCCCTGATTAGCTCCTACAATGAGCAGTTCTTC. Its protein product is CASSSLISSYNEQFF.

The table lists this clonotype with a count of one. The CDR3 end shows no conserved phenylalanine or tryptophan, and so a read error is likely. Because the CDR3's place on the DNA is in doubt, the DNA is left out and the CDR3 is given as listed by TCRdb. The rearrangement joins TRBV28 to TRBJ2-7; the table names TRBD2, a call not compared with the DNA. Germline assignment: CDR1 MDHEN and CDR2 SYDVKM. The CDR3 spans 15 residues, counting both ends. CDR3 in amino acids: CANSRQRERSDEQYL.

A note on this clonotype: The CDR3 does not close with the conserved phenylalanine or tryptophan, likely indicating a read error. V usage is TRBV10-3 and J usage is TRBJ2-1; 9 nucleotides line up with TRBD1. Germline CDR1 and CDR2: ENHRY and SYGVKD. The CDR3 extends over 14 amino acids. J was trimmed by 9 bases and V by 4 bases; bases with no gene match: 7. The CDR3 protein is CAISVRTGALEQFL. In DNA form, the CDR3 reads TGTGCCATCAGTGTTAGGACAGGGGCGCTTGAGCAGTTCCTC.

This clonotype appeared a few times. A much larger clonotype is one base distant, so this may be a read error. V usage is TRBV29-1 and J usage is TRBJ2-1, with 8 nucleotides matching TRBD2. J was trimmed by 8 bases and V by 4 bases; bases with no gene match: 10. The CDR3 consists of 14 residues. The germline gives CDR1 SQVTM, CDR2 ANQGSEA. The CDR3 DNA reads TGCAGCGTTGCTCGGGGACTAGTTGACGATGAGCAGTTCTTC. Its protein product is CSVARGLVDDEQFF.

To note about this clonotype: At one boundary the junction diverges from the germline segment, which might be a read error. This chain links TRBV4-2 with TRBJ2-6; D is unclear. Germline V gene lookup returns CDR1 LGHNA and CDR2 YNFKEQ. The CDR3 covers 15 residues. CDR3 bases: TGTGCCGGCAGCCTCAGTCACTCTGGGGCCAACGTCCTGACTTTC. Residues: CAGSLSHSGANVLTF.

This chain links TRBV4-2 with TRBJ1-5, with D hard to call. Trimming took off 11 bases at V and 0 bases at J, with 17 bases between the two ends. Germline CDR1 is LGHNA and CDR2 is YNFKEQ. CDR3 length: 15 residues. CDR3 coding DNA: TGTGCCGGTAGGCAAGACCTCACTAGCAATCAGCCCCAGCATTTT. Residues: CAGRQDLTSNQPQHF.